This TCR beta chain comes out of a study of T cell repertoires in cytomegalovirus infection. TCRdb reprocessed the reads via MiXCR and lists one record per CDR3 protein. The sample shows some 150,000 distinct CDR3 sequences, about 6% of them seen only once. Germline values: CDR1 SGHTA, CDR2 FQGNSA. After removal of 5 bases from V and 1 base from J, the junction contained 5 bases not matched to a gene. The CDR3 sequence is 15 residues long. This clonotype was detected ten times or more. Sequencing was done on a sample of PBMCs. The chain links TRBV7-2 to TRBJ1-2; 9 positions match TRBD1. The TCR sequence derives from a human donor in good health (CMV status not recorded). Some clones in this sample may be carry-over from other donors' samples. CDR3 amino acids: CASSQRTGVNYGYTF. DNA of the CDR3: TGTGCCAGCAGCCAGAGGACAGGGGTTAACTATGGCTACACCTTC.